This T cell receptor (beta chain) was obtained from a study of T-cell memory formation after mild COVID-19. Turning to the study itself: Clusters were largely donor specific.

Whole-study findings and limits: The study found contracting CD4+ clones mainly in CM and EM and contracting CD8+ clones in EMRA.

This clonotype was picked up a small number of times. Its target is unknown. TCR alpha and TCR beta cDNA libraries carrying sample barcodes and UMIs came from 5'RACE with constant-segment primers. Each CDR3 protein gets one entry after TCRdb re-called the 5' RACE reads with MiXCR. The data hold about 210,000 distinct CDR3 sequences, with roughly 10% observed a single time. The germline V gene has CDR1 SNHLY and CDR2 FYNNEI. Trimming left V 5 bases short and J 5 bases short, with 13 bases between. The CDR3 is made up of 13 amino acids. The V call is TRBV2, the J call TRBJ2-7; D remains ambiguous. Sequencing was done on a sample of PBMCs or a T cell subset sorted from them (not recorded which). The clonotype originates from a man younger than 30 who had mild COVID-19 (a few samples of this study predate the infection). Cell type and time point are not known. CDR3 loop: CASSFGPADEQYV. The CDR3 coding sequence is TGTGCCAGCAGTTTCGGCCCCGCGGACGAGCAGTACGTC.